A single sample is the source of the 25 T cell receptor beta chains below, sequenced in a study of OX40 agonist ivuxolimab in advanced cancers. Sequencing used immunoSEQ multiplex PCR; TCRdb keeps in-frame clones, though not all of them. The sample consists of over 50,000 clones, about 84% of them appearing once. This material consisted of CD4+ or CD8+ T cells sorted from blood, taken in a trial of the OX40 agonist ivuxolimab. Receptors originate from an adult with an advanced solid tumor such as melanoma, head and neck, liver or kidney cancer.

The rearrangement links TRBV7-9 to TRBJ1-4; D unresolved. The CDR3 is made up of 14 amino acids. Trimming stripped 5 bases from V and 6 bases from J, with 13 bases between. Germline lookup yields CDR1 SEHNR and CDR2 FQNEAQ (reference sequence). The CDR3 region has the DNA TGTGCCAGCAGCCTTCGAGTTGAGGATGAAAAACTGTTTTTT. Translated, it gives CASSLRVEDEKLFF.

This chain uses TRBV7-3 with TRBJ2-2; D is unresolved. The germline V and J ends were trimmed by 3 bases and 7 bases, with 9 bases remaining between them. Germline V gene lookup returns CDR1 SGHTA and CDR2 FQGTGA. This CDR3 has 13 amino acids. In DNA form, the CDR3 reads TGTGCCAGCAGCTTGGGGTCGGGCGGGGAGCTGTTTTTT. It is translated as CASSLGSGGELFF.

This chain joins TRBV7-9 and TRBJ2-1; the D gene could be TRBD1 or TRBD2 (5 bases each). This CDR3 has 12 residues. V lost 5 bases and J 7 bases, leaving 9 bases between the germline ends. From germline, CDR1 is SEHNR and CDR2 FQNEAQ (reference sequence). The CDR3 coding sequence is TGTGCCAGCAGCCCCTGGGGGAATGAGCAGTTCTTC. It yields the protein CASSPWGNEQFF.

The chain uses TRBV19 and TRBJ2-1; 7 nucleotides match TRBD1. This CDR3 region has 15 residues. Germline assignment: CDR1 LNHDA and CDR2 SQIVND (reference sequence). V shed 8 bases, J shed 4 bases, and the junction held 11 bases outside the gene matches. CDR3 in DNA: TGTGCCAGTTGGGACAGAACTTTGGGGTACAATGAGCAGTTCTTC. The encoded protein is CASWDRTLGYNEQFF.

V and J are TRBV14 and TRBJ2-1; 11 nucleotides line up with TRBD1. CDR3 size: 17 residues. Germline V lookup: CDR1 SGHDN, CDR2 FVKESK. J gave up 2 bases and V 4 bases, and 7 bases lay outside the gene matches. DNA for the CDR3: TGTGCCAGCAGCCCGTTGCCGGGACAGGGGGCCTACAATGAGCAGTTCTTC. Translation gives CASSPLPGQGAYNEQFF.

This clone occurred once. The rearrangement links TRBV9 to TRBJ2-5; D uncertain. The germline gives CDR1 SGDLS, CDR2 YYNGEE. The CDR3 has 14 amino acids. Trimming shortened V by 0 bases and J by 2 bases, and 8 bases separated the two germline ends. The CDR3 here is CASSVEARQETQYF. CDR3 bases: TGTGCCAGCAGCGTAGAGGCGAGGCAAGAGACCCAGTACTTC. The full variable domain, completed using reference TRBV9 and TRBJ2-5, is DSGVTQTPKHLITATGQRVTLRCSPRSGDLSVYWYQQSLDQGLQFLIQYYNGEERAKGNILERFSAQQFPDLHSELNLSSLELGDSALYFCASSVEARQETQYFGPGTRLLVL.

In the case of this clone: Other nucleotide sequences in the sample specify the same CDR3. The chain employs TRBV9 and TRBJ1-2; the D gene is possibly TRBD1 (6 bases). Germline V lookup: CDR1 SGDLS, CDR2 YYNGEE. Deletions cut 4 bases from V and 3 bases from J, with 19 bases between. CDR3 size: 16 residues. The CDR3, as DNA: TGTGCCAGCAGCAACCGGGTGGGCAGGGGATACTATGGCTACACCTTC. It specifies CASSNRVGRGYYGYTF.

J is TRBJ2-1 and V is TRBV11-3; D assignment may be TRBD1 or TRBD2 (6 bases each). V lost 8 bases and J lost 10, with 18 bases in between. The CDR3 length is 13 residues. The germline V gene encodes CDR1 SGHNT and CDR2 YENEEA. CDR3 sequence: CASVGGFQSEQFF. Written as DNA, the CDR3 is TGTGCCAGCGTCGGGGGCTTCCAATCCGAGCAGTTCTTC.

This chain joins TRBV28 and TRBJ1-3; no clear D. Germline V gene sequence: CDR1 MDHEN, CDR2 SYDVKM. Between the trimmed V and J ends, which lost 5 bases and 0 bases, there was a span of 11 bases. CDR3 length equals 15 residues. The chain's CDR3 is CASSLPYSSGNTIYF. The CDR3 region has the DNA TGTGCCAGCAGTCTCCCGTATTCCTCTGGAAACACCATATATTTT.

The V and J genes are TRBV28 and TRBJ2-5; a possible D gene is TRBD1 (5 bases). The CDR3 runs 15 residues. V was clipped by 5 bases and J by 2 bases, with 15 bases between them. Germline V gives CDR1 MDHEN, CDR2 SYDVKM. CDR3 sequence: CASSRLSGWQETQYF. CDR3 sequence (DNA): TGTGCCAGCAGTCGACTCTCAGGGTGGCAAGAGACCCAGTACTTC.

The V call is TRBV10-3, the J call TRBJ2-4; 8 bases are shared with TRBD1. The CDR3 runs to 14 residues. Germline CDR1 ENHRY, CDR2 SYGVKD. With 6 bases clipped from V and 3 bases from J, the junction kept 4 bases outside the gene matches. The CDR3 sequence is CAIREGTGKNIQYF. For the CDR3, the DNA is TGTGCCATCAGAGAAGGGACAGGCAAAAACATTCAGTACTTC.

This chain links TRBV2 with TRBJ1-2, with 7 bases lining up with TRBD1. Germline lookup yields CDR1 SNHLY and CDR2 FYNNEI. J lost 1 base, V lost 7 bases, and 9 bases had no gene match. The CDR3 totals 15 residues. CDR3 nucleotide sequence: TGTGCCAGCACCGCCCAGACAGGGAATAACTATGGCTACACCTTC. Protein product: CASTAQTGNNYGYTF.

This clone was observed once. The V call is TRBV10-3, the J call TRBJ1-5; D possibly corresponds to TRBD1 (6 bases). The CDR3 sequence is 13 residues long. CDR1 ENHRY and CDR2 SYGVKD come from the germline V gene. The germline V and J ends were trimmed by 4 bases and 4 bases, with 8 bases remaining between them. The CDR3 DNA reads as TGTGCCATCAGTGGGACAGAAAATCAGCCCCAGCATTTT. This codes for CAISGTENQPQHF.

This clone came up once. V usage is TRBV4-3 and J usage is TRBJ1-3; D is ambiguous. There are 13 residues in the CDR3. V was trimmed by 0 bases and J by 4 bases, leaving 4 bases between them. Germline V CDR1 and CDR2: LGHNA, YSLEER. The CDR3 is CASSQEPGNTIYF. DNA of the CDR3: TGCGCCAGCAGCCAAGAACCGGGAAACACCATATATTTT.

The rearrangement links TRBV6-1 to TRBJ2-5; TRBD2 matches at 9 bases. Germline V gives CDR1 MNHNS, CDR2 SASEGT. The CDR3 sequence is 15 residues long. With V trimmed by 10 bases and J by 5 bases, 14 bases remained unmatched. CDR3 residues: CATRPERGVTETQYF. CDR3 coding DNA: TGTGCCACCCGCCCTGAGCGGGGGGTGACGGAGACCCAGTACTTC.

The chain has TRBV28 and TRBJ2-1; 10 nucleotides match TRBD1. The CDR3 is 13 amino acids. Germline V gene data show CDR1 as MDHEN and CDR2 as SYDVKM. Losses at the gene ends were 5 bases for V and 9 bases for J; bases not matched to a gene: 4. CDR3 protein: CASSRQGAGEQFF. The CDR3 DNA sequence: TGTGCCAGCAGTCGACAGGGGGCCGGTGAGCAGTTCTTC.

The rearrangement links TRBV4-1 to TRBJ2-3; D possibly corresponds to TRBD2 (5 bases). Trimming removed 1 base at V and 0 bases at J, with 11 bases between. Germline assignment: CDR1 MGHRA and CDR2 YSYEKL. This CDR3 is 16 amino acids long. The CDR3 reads CASSQGIAFSTDTQYF. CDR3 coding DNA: TGCGCCAGCAGCCAAGGGATAGCGTTTAGCACAGATACGCAGTATTTT.

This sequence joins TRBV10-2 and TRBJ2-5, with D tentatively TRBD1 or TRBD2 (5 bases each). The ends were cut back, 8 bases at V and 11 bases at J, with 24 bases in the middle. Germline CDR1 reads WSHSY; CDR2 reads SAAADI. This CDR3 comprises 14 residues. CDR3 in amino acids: CASLWGTEVGEQYF. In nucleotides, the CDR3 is TGCGCCAGCCTTTGGGGGACGGAGGTTGGAGAGCAGTACTTC.

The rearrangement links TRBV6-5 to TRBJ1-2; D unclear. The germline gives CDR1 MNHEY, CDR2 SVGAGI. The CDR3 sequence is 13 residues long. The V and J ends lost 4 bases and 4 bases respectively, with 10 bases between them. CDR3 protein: CASSLGRSYGYTF. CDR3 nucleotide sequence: TGTGCCAGCAGTTTAGGCAGGTCCTATGGCTACACCTTC.

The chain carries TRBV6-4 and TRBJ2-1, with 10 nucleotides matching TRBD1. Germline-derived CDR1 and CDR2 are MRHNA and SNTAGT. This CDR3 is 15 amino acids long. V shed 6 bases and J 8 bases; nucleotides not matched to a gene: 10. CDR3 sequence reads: CASSLSGTGAHEQFF. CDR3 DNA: TGTGCCAGCAGCCTCTCCGGGACAGGGGCCCATGAGCAGTTCTTC.

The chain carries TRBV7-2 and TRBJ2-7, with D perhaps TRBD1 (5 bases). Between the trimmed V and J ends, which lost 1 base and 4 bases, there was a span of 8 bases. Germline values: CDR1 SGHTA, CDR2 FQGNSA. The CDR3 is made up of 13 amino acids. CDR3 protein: CASSLGGGYEQYF. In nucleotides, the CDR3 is TGTGCCAGCAGCTTAGGGGGCGGATACGAGCAGTACTTC.

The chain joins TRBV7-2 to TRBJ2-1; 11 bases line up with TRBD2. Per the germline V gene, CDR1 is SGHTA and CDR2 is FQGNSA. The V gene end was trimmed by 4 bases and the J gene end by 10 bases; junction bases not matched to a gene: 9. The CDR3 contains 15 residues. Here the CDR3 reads CASSYSGGALWEQFF. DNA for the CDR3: TGTGCCAGCAGCTATAGCGGGGGGGCCTTGTGGGAGCAGTTCTTC.

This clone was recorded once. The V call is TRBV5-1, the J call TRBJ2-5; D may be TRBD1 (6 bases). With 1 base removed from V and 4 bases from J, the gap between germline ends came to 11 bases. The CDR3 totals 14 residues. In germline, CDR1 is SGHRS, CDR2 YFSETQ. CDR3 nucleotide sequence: TGCGCCAGCAGCTTGCAGGGGCGGGCAGAGACCCAGTACTTC. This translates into CASSLQGRAETQYF.

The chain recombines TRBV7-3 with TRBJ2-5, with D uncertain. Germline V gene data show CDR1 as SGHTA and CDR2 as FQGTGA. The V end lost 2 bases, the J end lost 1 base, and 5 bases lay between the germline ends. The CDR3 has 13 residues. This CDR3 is CASSLGPQETQYF. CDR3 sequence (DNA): TGTGCCAGCAGCTTAGGGCCCCAAGAGACCCAGTACTTC.

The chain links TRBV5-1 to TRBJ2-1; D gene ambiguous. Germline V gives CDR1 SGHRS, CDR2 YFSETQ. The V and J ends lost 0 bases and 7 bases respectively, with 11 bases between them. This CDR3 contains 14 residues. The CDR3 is CASSLGHEVNEQFF. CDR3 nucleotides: TGCGCCAGCAGCTTGGGGCACGAAGTGAATGAGCAGTTCTTC.